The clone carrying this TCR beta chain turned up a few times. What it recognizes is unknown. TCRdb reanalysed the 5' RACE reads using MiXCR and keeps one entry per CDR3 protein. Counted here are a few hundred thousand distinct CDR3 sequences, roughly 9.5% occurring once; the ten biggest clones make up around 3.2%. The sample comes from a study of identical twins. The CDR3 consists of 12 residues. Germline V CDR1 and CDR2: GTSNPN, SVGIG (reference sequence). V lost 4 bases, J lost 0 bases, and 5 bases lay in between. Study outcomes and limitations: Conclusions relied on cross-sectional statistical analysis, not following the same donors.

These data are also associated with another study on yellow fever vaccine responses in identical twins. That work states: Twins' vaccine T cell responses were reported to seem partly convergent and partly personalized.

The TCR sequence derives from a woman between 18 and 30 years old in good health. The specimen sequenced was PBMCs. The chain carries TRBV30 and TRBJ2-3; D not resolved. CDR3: CAWKDSTDTQYF. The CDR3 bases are TGTGCCTGGAAGGACAGCACAGATACGCAGTATTTT.